The entry below gives a single TCR beta chain sequence along with its context. This entry is derived from a study of CD8 T cells in Susac syndrome. An input of roughly 0.5 to 1 ug of RNA was subjected to reverse transcription using random hexamers. TCRdb reprocessed the immunoSEQ multiplex PCR reads via MiXCR and lists one record per CDR3 protein. In the table there are 150,000 to 160,000 distinct CDR3 sequences, about 95% of which are singletons. The germline V gene has CDR1 MGHRA and CDR2 YSYEKL. The CDR3 is 16 amino acids. Trimming removed 1 base from V and 8 bases from J; junction bases left unmatched: 6.

The receptor was derived from a human donor with multiple sclerosis. The rearrangement links TRBV4-1 to TRBJ1-6, with 9 nucleotides matching TRBD1. Sequenced material: CD8+ T cells from PBMCs. The CDR3 spells CASSQGRDRVDSPLHF. DNA of the CDR3: TGCGCCAGCAGCCAAGGCCGGGACAGGGTAGATTCACCCCTCCACTTT.